This T cell receptor (beta chain) emerged from a study of blood T cell repertoires in COVID-19. There are 15 residues in the CDR3. With 1 base removed from V and 4 bases from J, the gap between germline ends came to 11 bases. Germline CDR1 reads SGHAT; CDR2 reads FQNNGV. TCRdb's table, derived via immunoSEQ multiplex PCR, lists solely in-frame clones and lacks some. The table records roughly 250,000 clones, nearly 90% of them present only once. Sequencing was done on a sample of peripheral blood. The V call is TRBV11-2, the J call TRBJ2-1; D gene unclear. The TCR sequence derives from a woman between 40 and 55 years old who had recovered from COVID-19. DNA for the CDR3: TGTGCCAGCAGCTTAGCGGCAGGAAAATACAATGAGCAGTTCTTC. Translation gives CASSLAAGKYNEQFF.